The rows below give T cell receptor beta chains drawn from one sample of a study of T cell repertoires in cytomegalovirus infection. No antigen has been assigned to these receptors. TCRdb reprocessed the reads with MiXCR, giving one entry per CDR3 protein. Of roughly 700,000 distinct CDR3 sequences listed, 33% are singletons. Sequencing used cultured PBMCs, obtained from culture after CMV antigen stimulation. The receptors come from a human donor in good health (CMV status not recorded). Some clones in this sample may be carry-over from other donors' samples. CDR3s include the opening cysteine and the closing phenylalanine or tryptophan. Each record gives: V gene, clone size, D gene, J gene, CDR3 protein, CDR3 DNA. A D gene is named only where the DNA matches it firmly. Clone size is not always given. Where it is, it says once, few, many or a class for expanded clones.

v_gene: TRBV6-1; abundance: NA; d_gene: TRBD1; j_gene: TRBJ1-1; CDR3aa: CASSEAQGRRAEAFF; CDR3nt: TGTGCCAGCAGTGAAGCACAGGGGAGGAGGGCTGAAGCTTTCTTT
v_gene: TRBV7-9; abundance: NA; d_gene: NA; j_gene: TRBJ1-5; CDR3aa: CASSQDMYSNQPQHF; CDR3nt: TGTGCCAGCAGTCAAGACATGTATAGCAATCAGCCCCAGCATTTT
v_gene: TRBV2; abundance: few; d_gene: NA; j_gene: TRBJ2-4; CDR3aa: CASSTDGGGNIQYF; CDR3nt: TGTGCCAGCAGTACAGACGGTGGTGGGAACATTCAGTACTTC
v_gene: TRBV7-8; abundance: NA; d_gene: NA; j_gene: TRBJ1-1; CDR3aa: CASSSRGGALNTEAFF; CDR3nt: TGTGCCAGCAGCTCGAGAGGGGGAGCCCTCAACACTGAAGCTTTCTTT
v_gene: TRBV3-1; abundance: NA; d_gene: NA; j_gene: TRBJ2-7; CDR3aa: CASRRAPPKLPFYEQYF; CDR3nt: TGTGCCAGCCGCCGGGCCCCGCCTAAGTTGCCTTTCTACGAGCAGTACTTC
v_gene: TRBV6-2/TRBV6-3; abundance: NA; d_gene: TRBD2; j_gene: TRBJ2-7; CDR3aa: CASSYRTRTYEQYF; CDR3nt: TGTGCCAGCAGTTACCGGACTAGGACCTACGAGCAGTACTTC
v_gene: TRBV2; abundance: few; d_gene: NA; j_gene: TRBJ1-1; CDR3aa: CASSEAGWNTEAFF; CDR3nt: TGTGCCAGCAGTGAGGCAGGGTGGAACACTGAAGCTTTCTTT
v_gene: TRBV24-1; abundance: NA; d_gene: NA; j_gene: TRBJ2-3; CDR3aa: CATSAAPGDSTDTQYF; CDR3nt: TGTGCCACCAGTGCCGCCCCAGGGGACAGCACAGATACGCAGTATTTT
v_gene: TRBV20-1; abundance: NA; d_gene: TRBD1; j_gene: TRBJ2-1; CDR3aa: CSARDPGTGKQFF; CDR3nt: TGCAGTGCTAGAGATCCAGGGACAGGGAAGCAGTTCTTC
v_gene: TRBV5-6; abundance: few; d_gene: NA; j_gene: TRBJ1-1; CDR3aa: CASSLDGNVEAFF; CDR3nt: TGTGCCAGCAGCTTGGACGGGAATGTTGAAGCTTTCTTT
v_gene: TRBV7-2; abundance: many; d_gene: NA; j_gene: TRBJ1-3; CDR3aa: CASSLTTGNTIYF; CDR3nt: TGTGCCAGCAGCCTTACTACTGGAAACACCATATATTTT
v_gene: TRBV11-2; abundance: NA; d_gene: NA; j_gene: TRBJ2-1; CDR3aa: CASSSISSQEQFF; CDR3nt: TGTGCCAGCAGCTCAATCAGCTCCCAGGAGCAGTTCTTC
v_gene: TRBV6-1; abundance: NA; d_gene: NA; j_gene: TRBJ2-1; CDR3aa: CASRPTSFPQYEQFF; CDR3nt: TGTGCCAGCAGACCGACCTCGTTCCCCCAATATGAGCAGTTCTTC
v_gene: TRBV28; abundance: NA; d_gene: NA; j_gene: TRBJ2-7; CDR3aa: CASSVVGHEQYF; CDR3nt: TGTGCCAGCAGCGTGGTGGGCCACGAGCAGTACTTC
v_gene: TRBV7-9; abundance: NA; d_gene: NA; j_gene: TRBJ2-1; CDR3aa: CASSLWLGNEQFF; CDR3nt: TGTGCCAGCAGCTTATGGTTAGGCAATGAGCAGTTCTTC
v_gene: TRBV10-3; abundance: NA; d_gene: NA; j_gene: TRBJ1-1; CDR3aa: CAISESTVPTGAFF; CDR3nt: TGTGCCATCAGTGAGTCGACAGTTCCCACGGGGGCTTTCTTT
v_gene: TRBV7-2; abundance: many; d_gene: NA; j_gene: TRBJ2-3; CDR3aa: CASSRGSDTQYF; CDR3nt: TGTGCCAGCAGCCGGGGATCAGATACGCAGTATTTT
v_gene: TRBV7-9; abundance: NA; d_gene: NA; j_gene: TRBJ2-7; CDR3aa: CASSLWEQDHEQYF; CDR3nt: TGTGCCAGCAGCTTATGGGAACAGGACCACGAGCAGTACTTC
v_gene: TRBV20-1; abundance: NA; d_gene: NA; j_gene: TRBJ1-4; CDR3aa: CSATHPMVEKLFF; CDR3nt: TGCAGTGCTACACACCCCATGGTTGAAAAACTGTTTTTT
v_gene: TRBV6-6; abundance: once; d_gene: NA; j_gene: TRBJ2-4; CDR3aa: CASSSRDIQYF; CDR3nt: TGTGCCAGCTCCTCTAGGGACATTCAGTACTTC
v_gene: TRBV2; abundance: NA; d_gene: TRBD1; j_gene: TRBJ1-5; CDR3aa: CASSGRGTAQQPQHF; CDR3nt: TGTGCCAGCAGTGGAAGGGGGACAGCCCAACAGCCCCAGCATTTT
v_gene: TRBV7-2; abundance: few; d_gene: NA; j_gene: TRBJ2-3; CDR3aa: CASQLEGTQYF; CDR3nt: TGTGCCAGCCAACTAGAGGGTACGCAGTATTTT
v_gene: TRBV2; abundance: NA; d_gene: TRBD1; j_gene: TRBJ2-7; CDR3aa: CAMGQGHEQYF; CDR3nt: TGTGCCATGGGACAGGGGCACGAGCAGTACTTC
v_gene: TRBV7-9; abundance: few; d_gene: TRBD1; j_gene: TRBJ1-1; CDR3aa: CASSLATGGTMNTEAFF; CDR3nt: TGTGCCAGCAGCTTAGCTACAGGGGGCACAATGAACACTGAAGCTTTCTTT
v_gene: TRBV10-3; abundance: NA; d_gene: TRBD2; j_gene: TRBJ2-3; CDR3aa: CAISLEISGGTDTQYF; CDR3nt: TGTGCCATCAGCCTTGAAATTAGCGGGGGGACAGATACGCAGTATTTT
v_gene: TRBV7-2; abundance: many; d_gene: NA; j_gene: TRBJ2-3; CDR3aa: CASSASTDTQYF; CDR3nt: TGTGCCAGCAGCGCCAGTACAGATACGCAGTATTTT
v_gene: TRBV6-1; abundance: NA; d_gene: NA; j_gene: TRBJ2-1; CDR3aa: CASSARTGSYNEQFF; CDR3nt: TGTGCCAGCAGTGCCAGGACGGGCTCCTACAATGAGCAGTTCTTC
v_gene: TRBV7-2; abundance: NA; d_gene: NA; j_gene: TRBJ1-2; CDR3aa: CASSARGLGDGYTF; CDR3nt: TGTGCCAGCAGCGCCCGGGGCTTGGGGGACGGCTACACCTTC
v_gene: TRBV2; abundance: NA; d_gene: NA; j_gene: TRBJ1-1; CDR3aa: CASHPPGTEAFF; CDR3nt: TGTGCCAGCCACCCCCCGGGGACTGAAGCTTTCTTT
v_gene: TRBV7-9; abundance: NA; d_gene: NA; j_gene: TRBJ2-1; CDR3aa: CASSLGQGWSGLQSNEQFF; CDR3nt: TGTGCCAGCAGCCTAGGTCAGGGGTGGTCGGGACTACAAAGCAATGAGCAGTTCTTC
v_gene: TRBV6-1; abundance: NA; d_gene: NA; j_gene: TRBJ2-4; CDR3aa: CASTPIGVESSGVKNIQYF; CDR3nt: TGTGCCAGCACTCCTATTGGGGTGGAGTCCTCCGGGGTCAAAAACATTCAGTACTTC
v_gene: TRBV11-2; abundance: NA; d_gene: TRBD2; j_gene: TRBJ2-3; CDR3aa: CASRTPLAGLQRRTDTQYF; CDR3nt: TGTGCCTCCAGGACCCCTCTAGCGGGACTGCAAAGGCGGACAGATACGCAGTATTTT
v_gene: TRBV6-1; abundance: NA; d_gene: NA; j_gene: TRBJ2-2; CDR3aa: CASSWDPAGGELFF; CDR3nt: TGTGCCAGCAGTTGGGACCCCGCAGGCGGGGAGCTGTTTTTT
v_gene: TRBV2; abundance: few; d_gene: NA; j_gene: TRBJ1-2; CDR3aa: CASKPDTRYGYTF; CDR3nt: TGTGCCAGCAAACCCGACACCCGCTATGGCTACACCTTC
v_gene: TRBV6-5; abundance: few; d_gene: NA; j_gene: TRBJ2-7; CDR3aa: CASSTRDVTYEQYF; CDR3nt: TGTGCCAGCAGCACCCGGGACGTTACCTACGAGCAGTACTTC
v_gene: TRBV7-2; abundance: few; d_gene: NA; j_gene: TRBJ2-6; CDR3aa: CASSFGGGAYSGANVLTF; CDR3nt: TGTGCCAGCAGCTTCGGTGGAGGGGCCTACTCTGGGGCCAACGTCCTGACTTTC
v_gene: TRBV27; abundance: many; d_gene: NA; j_gene: TRBJ2-7; CDR3aa: CASSLGETYEQYF; CDR3nt: TGTGCCAGCAGCTTAGGCGAAACCTACGAGCAGTACTTC
v_gene: TRBV7-9; abundance: NA; d_gene: NA; j_gene: TRBJ2-7; CDR3aa: CASSPRQSVYEQYF; CDR3nt: TGTGCCAGCAGCCCCCGACAATCTGTCTACGAGCAGTACTTC
v_gene: TRBV7-2; abundance: few; d_gene: TRBD2; j_gene: TRBJ2-1; CDR3aa: CASSLNSGGREQFF; CDR3nt: TGTGCCAGCAGCCTAAACAGCGGGGGCCGGGAGCAGTTCTTC
v_gene: TRBV6-2/TRBV6-3; abundance: once; d_gene: NA; j_gene: TRBJ1-1; CDR3aa: CASSRAILREAFF; CDR3nt: TGTGCCAGCAGTCGGGCCATTCTTCGGGAAGCTTTCTTT
v_gene: TRBV7-2; abundance: NA; d_gene: NA; j_gene: TRBJ1-1; CDR3aa: CASSPYRNTEAFF; CDR3nt: TGTGCCAGCAGCCCCTACAGGAACACTGAAGCTTTCTTT
v_gene: TRBV6-1; abundance: NA; d_gene: NA; j_gene: TRBJ1-6; CDR3aa: CASSEEDGSPLHF; CDR3nt: TGTGCCAGCAGTGAAGAAGACGGATCACCCCTCCACTTT
v_gene: TRBV7-2; abundance: NA; d_gene: NA; j_gene: TRBJ2-7; CDR3aa: CASSTLGGGERMNYEQYF; CDR3nt: TGTGCCAGCAGCACACTAGGGGGCGGGGAAAGAATGAACTACGAGCAGTACTTC
v_gene: TRBV4-2; abundance: NA; d_gene: TRBD1; j_gene: TRBJ1-5; CDR3aa: CASSHPGQGNQPQHF; CDR3nt: TGTGCCAGCAGCCACCCGGGACAGGGCAATCAGCCCCAGCATTTT
v_gene: TRBV12-3/TRBV12-4; abundance: NA; d_gene: TRBD1; j_gene: TRBJ1-2; CDR3aa: CASRSTGGFYYGYTF; CDR3nt: TGTGCCAGCAGGTCTACAGGGGGCTTTTACTATGGCTACACCTTC
v_gene: TRBV12-3/TRBV12-4; abundance: few; d_gene: TRBD1; j_gene: TRBJ1-1; CDR3aa: CASSPGQGITEAFF; CDR3nt: TGTGCCAGCAGCCCGGGACAGGGGATCACTGAAGCTTTCTTT
v_gene: TRBV7-6; abundance: few; d_gene: NA; j_gene: TRBJ2-3; CDR3aa: CASSLDRRAYTDTQYF; CDR3nt: TGTGCCAGCAGCTTAGACAGGCGGGCGTACACAGATACGCAGTATTTT
v_gene: TRBV7-2; abundance: few; d_gene: NA; j_gene: TRBJ1-1; CDR3aa: CASSLRASRGTEAFF; CDR3nt: TGTGCCAGCAGCCTCCGGGCCTCCCGGGGCACTGAAGCTTTCTTT
v_gene: TRBV4-1; abundance: NA; d_gene: NA; j_gene: TRBJ2-3; CDR3aa: CASSQLADTQYF; CDR3nt: TGCGCCAGCAGCCAGTTGGCAGATACGCAGTATTTT
v_gene: TRBV5-4; abundance: NA; d_gene: NA; j_gene: TRBJ2-3; CDR3aa: CASSSPPLTDTQYF; CDR3nt: TGTGCCAGCAGCTCCCCTCCCCTCACAGATACGCAGTATTTT
v_gene: TRBV7-2; abundance: many; d_gene: TRBD1; j_gene: TRBJ1-2; CDR3aa: CASSLGGTAYGYTF; CDR3nt: TGTGCCAGCAGCTTAGGGGGGACAGCTTATGGCTACACCTTC
v_gene: TRBV7-9; abundance: few; d_gene: NA; j_gene: TRBJ2-3; CDR3aa: CASSLEKEWDFTDTQYF; CDR3nt: TGTGCCAGCAGCTTAGAGAAAGAATGGGACTTCACAGATACGCAGTATTTT
v_gene: TRBV12-3/TRBV12-4; abundance: many; d_gene: TRBD1; j_gene: TRBJ1-5; CDR3aa: CASSFGTGLVRQPQHF; CDR3nt: TGTGCCAGCAGTTTTGGGACAGGGCTGGTTCGACAGCCCCAGCATTTT
v_gene: TRBV19; abundance: NA; d_gene: TRBD1; j_gene: TRBJ1-2; CDR3aa: CASSPYGTGGRGYTF; CDR3nt: TGTGCCAGTAGTCCCTATGGAACAGGGGGCCGGGGCTACACCTTC
v_gene: TRBV7-9; abundance: NA; d_gene: NA; j_gene: TRBJ2-1; CDR3aa: CASSFGTLLEQFF; CDR3nt: TGTGCCAGCAGCTTCGGGACTCTCCTTGAGCAGTTCTTC
v_gene: TRBV20-1; abundance: NA; d_gene: NA; j_gene: TRBJ1-6; CDR3aa: CSARRGDSPLHF; CDR3nt: TGCAGTGCTAGACGTGGGGATTCACCCCTCCACTTT
v_gene: TRBV5-1; abundance: NA; d_gene: NA; j_gene: TRBJ1-1; CDR3aa: CASSVQSHYTEAFF; CDR3nt: TGCGCCAGCAGCGTCCAGAGTCACTACACTGAAGCTTTCTTT
v_gene: TRBV6-1; abundance: few; d_gene: NA; j_gene: TRBJ1-3; CDR3aa: CASRQTYSGNTIYF; CDR3nt: TGTGCCAGCAGACAAACCTACTCTGGAAACACCATATATTTT
v_gene: TRBV2; abundance: NA; d_gene: NA; j_gene: TRBJ1-2; CDR3aa: CASSEQSQGSGYTF; CDR3nt: TGTGCCAGCAGTGAGCAGTCCCAAGGCTCTGGCTACACCTTC